The 28 T cell receptor beta chains below all came from one sample that was sequenced in a study of T cells in Graves' hyperthyroidism and ophthalmopathy. TCR beta CDR3 sequences were amplified from RNA transcripts. Researchers ran a first-round RT-PCR on the TCR CDR3 using the HTBI primer set. TCRdb redid the calling of the multiplex PCR reads with MiXCR, one entry per CDR3 protein. The sample includes some 500,000 distinct CDR3 sequences, more than 15% seen only once; the top ten take 29%. What was sequenced was blood. Source of these receptors: a woman in her twenties or thirties with Graves' ophthalmopathy.

This clonotype was observed many times. The chain carries TRBV3-1 and TRBJ1-1; D remains unclear. The V gene lost 4 bases and the J gene lost 1 base, with 10 bases spanning the gap. Germline loops: CDR1 LGHDT, CDR2 YNNKEL (reference sequence). The CDR3 covers 14 residues. CDR3 coding DNA: TGTGCCAGCAGCCTGAAGGTTGGGAACACTGAAGCTTTCTTT. Protein product: CASSLKVGNTEAFF.

This clonotype was observed many times. This rearrangement joins TRBV4-1 to TRBJ1-1; D is ambiguous. Germline V lookup: CDR1 MGHRA, CDR2 YSYEKL. The CDR3 totals 14 residues. Trimming cost V 2 bases and J 2 bases, with 9 bases left between them. This CDR3 is CASSQLVTNTEAFF. CDR3 in DNA: TGCGCCAGCAGCCAACTAGTTACCAACACTGAAGCTTTCTTT.

This clonotype was seen a few times. The rearrangement joins TRBV25-1 to TRBJ2-7; possibly TRBD1 for D (6 bases). This CDR3 spans 20 amino acids. The V end lost 4 bases, the J end lost 0 bases, and 28 bases lay between the germline ends. Germline V gene data show CDR1 as MGHDK and CDR2 as SYGVNS. As DNA, the CDR3 is TGTGCCAGCAGTGTTTGGAGTGAAATCCGGGACAACCCGAACTCCTACGAGCAGTACTTC. This encodes CASSVWSEIRDNPNSYEQYF.

This clonotype was recorded at least ten times. This chain connects TRBV5-6 to TRBJ1-4; 10 bases map to TRBD1. Germline-derived CDR1 and CDR2 are SGHDT and YYEEEE. J was trimmed by 8 bases and V by 4 bases; bases with no gene match: 8. There are 15 residues in the CDR3. For the CDR3, the DNA is TGTGCCAGCAGCGGCACCGGGACAGGGGAAGAAAAACTGTTTTTT. Encoded protein: CASSGTGTGEEKLFF.

V gene TRBV11-3 combines with J gene TRBJ2-7; unclear D gene. The CDR3 spans 11 residues. The V end was cut by 10 bases, the J end by 5 bases, with 12 bases between. The germline V gene has CDR1 SGHNT and CDR2 YENEEA. This chain's CDR3 is CANPSRDEQYF. The CDR3 nucleotides read TGTGCCAACCCTTCTAGGGACGAGCAGTACTTC.

This chain connects TRBV9 to TRBJ1-5; 7 bases align to TRBD1. V was clipped by 3 bases and J by 6 bases; unmatched bases: 6. Germline assignment: CDR1 SGDLS and CDR2 YYNGEE. CDR3 length: 14 amino acids. Here the CDR3 DNA reads TGTGCCAGCAGCGCCGCAGGGGGTGTTCAGCCCCAGCATTTT. Residues: CASSAAGGVQPQHF.

This clonotype has a handful of counts. The chain carries TRBV27 and TRBJ1-2; TRBD1 matches at 9 bases. The germline gives CDR1 MNHEY, CDR2 SMNVEV (reference sequence). CDR3 length: 14 residues. The V segment lost 5 bases and the J segment 8 bases; nucleotides outside the gene matches: 9. The CDR3: CASSPGTGKNGYTF. The DNA of the CDR3 is TGTGCCAGCAGTCCCGGGACAGGGAAAAACGGCTACACCTTC.

Only a few counts were recorded for this clonotype. The chain recombines TRBV27 with TRBJ2-3, with a possible D match to TRBD1 (5 bases). This CDR3 region has 14 residues. The V gene's germline CDR1 is MNHEY and CDR2 SMNVEV (reference sequence). The ends were cut back, 5 bases at V and 2 bases at J, with 11 bases in the middle. The CDR3 here is CASSQGAHTDTQYF. For the CDR3, the DNA is TGTGCCAGCAGTCAAGGGGCGCACACAGATACGCAGTATTTT.

The table lists this clonotype with many counts. This chain links TRBV7-2 with TRBJ2-7, with no clear D. In germline, CDR1 is SGHTA, CDR2 FQGNSA. V was cut by 0 bases and J by 0 bases, with 12 bases left in between. The CDR3 is 16 amino acids. In DNA form, the CDR3 reads TGTGCCAGCAGCTTAGCACCGGGTCTAAACTCCTACGAGCAGTACTTC. It yields the protein CASSLAPGLNSYEQYF.

This clonotype was recorded many times. The chain links TRBV30 to TRBJ2-3; TRBD2 agrees at 10 bases. The CDR3 is 15 residues long. J gave up 5 bases and V 0 bases, and 5 bases lay outside the gene matches. The germline V gene has CDR1 GTSNPN and CDR2 SVGIG (reference sequence). CDR3 amino acids: CAWSVIEREGDTQYF. The CDR3 coding sequence is TGTGCCTGGAGTGTGATTGAGCGGGAGGGAGATACGCAGTATTTT.

This clonotype was observed at least ten times. This chain links TRBV28 with TRBJ1-5; 8 bases line up with TRBD1. Germline trimming cut 4 bases from V and 6 bases from J; bases unmatched to any gene: 5. Looked up from germline, CDR1 is MDHEN and CDR2 is SYDVKM. The CDR3 length is 14 residues. DNA of the CDR3: TGTGCCAGCAGTTCGCAGGGGGCAGGTCAGCCCCAGCATTTT. Its translation is CASSSQGAGQPQHF.

In its sample, this clonotype was seen many times. The chain couples TRBV3-1 to TRBJ2-5; 8 nucleotides align to TRBD2. The ends lost 8 bases at V and 3 bases at J; junction bases unmatched: 11. The CDR3 has 15 amino acids. Germline V gene sequence: CDR1 LGHDT, CDR2 YNNKEL (reference sequence). As DNA, the CDR3 is TGTGCCAGCGTAGAGACGGGAGGGCCGGAAGAGACCCAGTACTTC. Amino acids: CASVETGGPEETQYF.

This clonotype was detected many times. This chain links TRBV11-2 with TRBJ1-1; D gene ambiguous. This CDR3 is 14 amino acids long. The V end lost 5 bases, the J end lost 3 bases, and 13 bases lay between the germline ends. Germline V gene lookup returns CDR1 SGHAT and CDR2 FQNNGV. The CDR3 nucleotides are TGTGCCAGCAGCCCCCAAAACGGGGACACTGAAGCTTTCTTT. It specifies CASSPQNGDTEAFF.

Ten or more counts support this clonotype. The rearrangement joins TRBV6-2 or TRBV6-3 to TRBJ2-2; 8 bases are shared with TRBD2. Germline lookup yields CDR1 MNHEY and CDR2 SVGEGT. CDR3 length: 17 residues. Trimming at V came to 5 bases and at J to 5 bases, leaving 13 bases not matched to a gene. CDR3 in amino acids: CASSADTSGRWTGELFF. The DNA of the CDR3 is TGTGCCAGCAGTGCTGATACTAGCGGCCGATGGACCGGGGAGCTGTTTTTT.

A few counts support this clonotype. This chain connects TRBV2 to TRBJ2-7; 9 bases match TRBD1. V trimming: 8 bases; J trimming: 9 bases; junction bases outside the gene matches: 8. CDR3 length equals 12 residues. Germline lookup yields CDR1 SNHLY and CDR2 FYNNEI. Here the CDR3 reads CASFGTGSGQYF. The CDR3 region has the DNA TGTGCCAGCTTTGGGACAGGGTCCGGGCAGTACTTC.

The chain carries TRBV6-1 and TRBJ2-3, with D tentatively TRBD2 (5 bases). Per germline, CDR1 MNHNS and CDR2 SASEGT. V lost 5 bases to trimming and J lost 0 bases, with 15 bases between them. CDR3 size: 16 residues. The chain's CDR3 is CASSTRTRTSTDTQYF. Written as DNA, the CDR3 is TGTGCCAGCAGTACGCGGACGAGGACTAGCACAGATACGCAGTATTTT.

At least ten counts were recorded for this clonotype. J is TRBJ2-5 and V is TRBV20-1; possibly TRBD1 for D (6 bases). Germline V gene data show CDR1 as DFQATT and CDR2 as SNEGSKA (reference sequence). The V end was cut by 5 bases, the J end by 5 bases, with 15 bases between. CDR3 size: 13 residues. The CDR3 loop is CSAPQGFEETQYF. The CDR3 DNA is TGCAGTGCTCCACAGGGATTTGAGGAGACCCAGTACTTC.

This clonotype has a count of ten or more. This chain uses TRBV3-1 with TRBJ1-4; D uncertain. Deletions cut 0 bases from V and 10 bases from J, with 15 bases between. There are 15 residues in the CDR3. Germline assignment: CDR1 LGHDT and CDR2 YNNKEL (reference sequence). The CDR3 region has the DNA TGTGCCAGCAGCCAAGATAACAGTAGGAATCGAAAACTGTTTTTT. Protein: CASSQDNSRNRKLFF.

V usage is TRBV3-1 and J usage is TRBJ1-1; no reliable D call. CDR1 is LGHDT and CDR2 is YNNKEL in the germline V gene (reference sequence). The germline V and J ends were trimmed by 3 bases and 3 bases, with 8 bases remaining between them. This CDR3 is 13 amino acids long. The CDR3 loop reads CASSQQRHTEAFF. The CDR3 coding sequence is TGTGCCAGCAGCCAGCAACGTCACACTGAAGCTTTCTTT.

This clonotype was seen at least ten times. The chain recombines TRBV12-3 or TRBV12-4 with TRBJ1-5, with D perhaps matching TRBD1 (5 bases). Trimming removed 1 base from V and 0 bases from J, with 7 bases in between. This CDR3 is 15 amino acids long. The CDR3 DNA follows: TGTGCCAGCAGTTTAGGGGGACCTAGCAATCAGCCCCAGCATTTT. This gives the protein CASSLGGPSNQPQHF.

This clonotype showed up many times. The CDR3 nucleotides read TGTGCCAGCAGTTACATGGTCAGCTCCTACAATGAGCAGTTCTTC. Translated, it gives CASSYMVSSYNEQFF. The V and J genes are TRBV6-2 or TRBV6-3 and TRBJ2-1; no clear D. V was pared by 2 bases and J by 0 bases, with 8 bases between. This CDR3 is built from 15 residues. Per germline, CDR1 MNHEY and CDR2 SVGEGT.

This clonotype was seen more than once but under ten times. The chain couples TRBV27 to TRBJ1-5; weak D call: TRBD1 (5 bases). The CDR3 extends over 16 amino acids. Germline CDR1 is MNHEY and CDR2 is SMNVEV (reference sequence). The germline V and J ends were trimmed by 5 bases and 1 base, with 15 bases remaining between them. The CDR3 region is CASSPYLGESNQPQHF. As DNA, the CDR3 is TGTGCCAGCAGTCCTTATTTGGGGGAGAGCAATCAGCCCCAGCATTTT.

This clonotype was counted between two and nine times. This chain uses TRBV27 with TRBJ1-3; no clear D gene. V was shortened by 5 bases and J by 2 bases, with 7 bases between the two germline ends. This CDR3 spans 13 amino acids. Germline loops: CDR1 MNHEY, CDR2 SMNVEV (reference sequence). CDR3: CASSPWTGNTIYF. The CDR3 nucleotides are TGTGCCAGCAGTCCGTGGACTGGAAACACCATATATTTT.

This clonotype has a handful of counts. V and J are TRBV10-1 and TRBJ2-2, with a possible D match to TRBD2 (5 bases). V shed 5 bases and J shed 5 bases, with 9 bases lying between them. There are 13 residues in the CDR3. CDR1 is WNHNN and CDR2 is SYGVQD in the germline V gene (reference sequence). The CDR3 protein is CASSKGETGELFF. The CDR3 DNA is TGCGCCAGCAGTAAGGGAGAGACCGGGGAGCTGTTTTTT.

This clonotype appeared many times. This chain links TRBV29-1 with TRBJ2-1; TRBD2 agrees at 11 bases. CDR1 SQVTM and CDR2 ANQGSEA come from the germline V gene. V shed 7 bases, J shed 9 bases, and the junction held 11 bases outside the gene matches. This CDR3 comprises 14 residues. The CDR3 bases are TGCAGCGCCGCCCGACTAGCGGGAACTGGTGAGCAGTTCTTC. Residues: CSAARLAGTGEQFF.

This clonotype has at least ten counts. This rearrangement joins TRBV6-1 to TRBJ1-2, with D possibly matching TRBD1 (6 bases). This CDR3 contains 13 residues. V dropped 10 bases and J dropped 1 base, with 13 bases sitting between them. Germline V gene sequence: CDR1 MNHNS, CDR2 SASEGT. The CDR3 spells CATSRDINYGYTF. The CDR3, as DNA: TGTGCCACCTCCCGGGACATTAACTATGGCTACACCTTC.

This clonotype was counted at least ten times. The V gene is TRBV6-2 or TRBV6-3, the J gene TRBJ2-3; possibly TRBD1 or TRBD2 for D (7 bases each). Germline V gives CDR1 MNHEY, CDR2 SVGEGT. V gave up 6 bases and J gave up 4 bases, with 17 bases separating them. This CDR3 has 15 amino acids. Written as DNA, the CDR3 is TGTGCCAGCAGACGATCGACAGGGAGGGCAGATACGCAGTATTTT. This sequence encodes CASRRSTGRADTQYF.

This clonotype has a handful of counts. The chain is built from TRBV6-1 and TRBJ1-5; D is uncertain. Trimming pared 8 bases from V and 4 bases from J, leaving 12 bases between. The CDR3 sequence is 13 residues long. The germline V gene has CDR1 MNHNS and CDR2 SASEGT. This CDR3 is CASSGSGNQPQHF. The CDR3 DNA follows: TGTGCCAGCTCAGGTAGTGGGAATCAGCCCCAGCATTTT.